The 23 T cell receptor beta chains reported below all come from one sample, sequenced in a study of cytomegalovirus exposure and HLA in healthy donors. Researchers ran the PCR with 60 Vbeta and 13 Jbeta primers. Only in-frame clones appear in the TCRdb table, and some are missing; sequencing was by immunoSEQ multiplex PCR. In the table there are some 190,000 clones, roughly 79% of which are singletons. Sequencing used PBMCs. The receptors shown here come from a woman between 18 and 29 years old in good health and CMV-seronegative.

In this sample, this clone turned up once. This chain links TRBV11-2 with TRBJ2-1, with TRBD1 matching over 8 bases. The CDR3 loop spans 15 amino acids. Germline values: CDR1 SGHAT, CDR2 FQNNGV. V lost 5 bases and J lost 9; bases outside the gene matches: 12. CDR3 sequence: CASSTTGDILGEQFF. The CDR3 DNA reads TGTGCCAGCAGCACGACAGGGGATATTCTTGGTGAGCAGTTCTTC.

The chain combines TRBV27 with TRBJ2-3; 10 bases are shared with TRBD2. CDR3 length: 15 amino acids. V shed 1 base and J 6 bases; nucleotides not matched to a gene: 4. Germline lookup yields CDR1 MNHEY and CDR2 SMNVEV (reference sequence). The DNA for the CDR3 is TGTGCCAGCAGTTTATTTAGCGGGAGGATGGATACGCAGTATTTT. This encodes CASSLFSGRMDTQYF.

The chain links TRBV19 to TRBJ1-4; 7 positions agree with TRBD1. The germline V gene encodes CDR1 LNHDA and CDR2 SQIVND (reference sequence). The CDR3 totals 15 residues. Germline trimming cut 2 bases from V and 3 bases from J; bases unmatched to any gene: 3. The chain's CDR3 is CASSIRTGANEKLFF. CDR3 nucleotide sequence: TGTGCCAGTAGTATACGGACAGGCGCTAATGAAAAACTGTTTTTT.

The chain carries TRBV21-1 and TRBJ1-5; the table's TRBD1 call for D was not verified on the DNA. TRBV21-1 is annotated as a pseudogene. This CDR3 has 19 residues. The CDR3: CASSTLIGQGTAGNQPQHF. CDR3 DNA: TGTGCCAGCAGCACCCTCATAGGACAGGGAACGGCTGGAAATCAGCCCCAGCATTTT.

The chain links TRBV7-3 to TRBJ1-3; no reliable D call. This CDR3 region has 13 residues. CDR1 and CDR2 (germline): SGHTA, FQGTGA. V lost 0 bases, J lost 4 bases, and 4 bases lay in between. This CDR3 reads CASSLTRGNTIYF. The DNA for the CDR3 is TGTGCCAGCAGCTTAACACGGGGAAACACCATATATTTT.

CDR3: CASSLTGKSSYNEQFF. The CDR3 coding sequence is TGTGCCAGCAGTCTGACAGGGAAGAGCTCCTACAATGAGCAGTTCTTC. V gene TRBV28 combines with J gene TRBJ2-1; TRBD1 matches 7 bases. The V gene's germline CDR1 is MDHEN and CDR2 SYDVKM. The ends lost 5 bases at V and 0 bases at J; junction bases unmatched: 7. CDR3 size: 16 residues.

V is TRBV30 and J is TRBJ2-1; 8 bases fit TRBD1. The CDR3 spans 11 residues. The V segment lost 5 bases and the J segment 6 bases; nucleotides outside the gene matches: 0. Germline CDR1 is GTSNPN and CDR2 is SVGIG (reference sequence). The CDR3 region is CAWDRGNEQFF. For the CDR3, the DNA is TGTGCCTGGGACAGGGGCAATGAGCAGTTCTTC.

Comments on this clone: One junction end disagrees with the germline gene, perhaps due to a read error. The rearrangement links TRBV4-1 to TRBJ1-5; maybe TRBD1 (6 bases). This CDR3 contains 15 residues. Germline values: CDR1 MGHRA, CDR2 YSYEKL. The CDR3 DNA is TGTGCCAGCAGCCAAGACGAGGGGGGGACTCAGCCCCAGCATTTT. It encodes CASSQDEGGTQPQHF.

V is TRBV6-1 and J is TRBJ1-1, with 7 bases identical to TRBD1. The V gene end was trimmed by 5 bases and the J gene end by 3 bases; junction bases not matched to a gene: 6. Germline-derived CDR1 and CDR2 are MNHNS and SASEGT. The CDR3 loop spans 14 amino acids. CDR3 in DNA: TGTGCCAGCAGTCATAACAGGGGTGACACTGAAGCTTTCTTT. This encodes CASSHNRGDTEAFF.

The CDR3 region is CASSLASSGVTGELFF. The DNA for the CDR3 is TGCGCCAGCAGCTTGGCGTCTAGCGGAGTCACCGGGGAGCTGTTTTTT. The J gene is TRBJ2-2, the V gene TRBV5-1, with 7 bases fitting TRBD2. The germline CDR1 and CDR2 sequences are SGHRS and YFSETQ. The CDR3 has 16 amino acids. V trimming: 0 bases; J trimming: 4 bases; junction bases outside the gene matches: 6.

The rearrangement joins TRBV30 to TRBJ1-6; TRBD1 agrees at 9 bases. The CDR3 consists of 13 residues. CDR1 and CDR2 from the germline V gene are GTSNPN and SVGIG (reference sequence). Trimming removed 3 bases from V and 11 bases from J; junction bases left unmatched: 5. CDR3 DNA sequence: TGTGCCTGGAGAGGACAGGGGTTGACACCCCTCCACTTT. This gives the protein CAWRGQGLTPLHF. Using reference TRBV30 and TRBJ1-6 for the parts outside the CDR3, the full variable domain is SQTIHQWPATLVQPVGSPLSLECTVEGTSNPNLYWYRQAAGRGLQLLFYSVGIGQISSEVPQNLSASRPQDRQFILSSKKLLLSDSGFYLCAWRGQGLTPLHFGNGTRLTVT.

This chain joins TRBV27 and TRBJ1-1; 8 bases line up with TRBD1. With V trimmed by 5 bases and J by 4 bases, 6 bases remained unmatched. The CDR3 runs to 14 residues. Per the germline V gene, CDR1 is MNHEY and CDR2 is SMNVEV (reference sequence). The CDR3: CASSTYRGATEAFF. The CDR3 nucleotides read TGTGCCAGCAGTACTTACAGGGGGGCCACTGAAGCTTTCTTT.

The rearrangement uses TRBV28 and TRBJ2-5, with 12 positions matching TRBD1. CDR3 length: 13 residues. Germline V gives CDR1 MDHEN, CDR2 SYDVKM. The J segment lost 12 bases and the V segment lost 7 bases, leaving 9 bases of the junction unmatched. CDR3 loop: CASNDWDRGREYF. The CDR3 DNA reads TGTGCCAGCAACGACTGGGACAGGGGGCGGGAGTACTTC.

V usage is TRBV9 and J usage is TRBJ1-3; D remains unclear. Germline values: CDR1 SGDLS, CDR2 YYNGEE. V lost 0 bases and J lost 4, with 11 bases in between. The CDR3 consists of 15 residues. The CDR3 protein is CASSVESSMGNTIYF. The CDR3 region has the DNA TGTGCCAGCAGCGTAGAGTCTAGTATGGGAAACACCATATATTTT.

The V and J genes are TRBV6-5 and TRBJ2-4; a weak D match, TRBD2 (5 bases). Germline CDR1 is MNHEY and CDR2 is SVGAGI. The V end lost 7 bases, the J end lost 6 bases, and 16 bases lay between the germline ends. This CDR3 spans 14 amino acids. CDR3 region: CASKIRGPGNIQYF. CDR3 nucleotides: TGTGCCAGCAAAATAAGAGGGCCCGGAAACATTCAGTACTTC.

The V and J genes are TRBV23-1 and TRBJ1-1, with D possibly being TRBD1 (5 bases). TRBV23-1 counts as an open reading frame of uncertain function. CDR3 length equals 13 residues. Trimming took off 4 bases at V and 11 bases at J, with 17 bases between the two ends. The CDR3 reads CASSPTGTLRAFF. In DNA form, the CDR3 reads TGCGCCAGCAGTCCTACAGGCACGTTGAGGGCTTTCTTT.

The chain employs TRBV7-2 and TRBJ1-1; TRBD1 is a possible D gene (5 bases). This CDR3 is built from 14 residues. Per germline, CDR1 SGHTA and CDR2 FQGNSA. Trimming left V 1 base short and J 7 bases short, with 13 bases between. CDR3 nucleotides: TGTGCCAGCAGCTTAGTATCGGGGGGGAATGAAGCTTTCTTT. Translation: CASSLVSGGNEAFF.

This clone was detected once. The genes are TRBV28 and TRBJ1-1; no reliable D call. From germline, CDR1 is MDHEN and CDR2 SYDVKM. There are 10 residues in the CDR3. V shed 10 bases and J shed 8 bases, with 11 bases lying between them. CDR3 in DNA: TGTGCCACCACGGGTCGGGAAGCTTTCTTT. This codes for CATTGREAFF. The full variable domain, in which reference TRBV28 and TRBJ1-1 provide the parts outside the CDR3, is DVKVTQSSRYLVKRTGEKVFLECVQDMDHENMFWYRQDPGLGLRLIYFSYDVKMKEKGDIPEGYSVSREKKERFSLILESASTNQTSMYLCATTGREAFFGQGTRLTVV.

The rearrangement uses TRBV11-2 and TRBJ2-1; 9 bases line up with TRBD2. Germline assignment: CDR1 SGHAT and CDR2 FQNNGV. V lost 0 bases and J lost 10; bases outside the gene matches: 16. The CDR3 loop spans 18 amino acids. For the CDR3, the DNA is TGTGCCAGCAGCTTAGATGGATTGACGCAGCGGGGGGTCGGCGAGCAGTTCTTC. Translation: CASSLDGLTQRGVGEQFF.

The sample holds a few counts of this clone. The J gene is TRBJ2-7, the V gene TRBV6-5, with 7 bases lining up with TRBD1. The trim removed 5 bases at V and 0 bases at J, leaving 7 bases unmatched. From germline, CDR1 is MNHEY and CDR2 SVGAGI. This CDR3 spans 15 amino acids. The CDR3 DNA reads TGTGCCAGCAGTCAAGAGGGGGCAGCCTCCTACGAGCAGTACTTC. Protein sequence: CASSQEGAASYEQYF.

This chain connects TRBV7-2 to TRBJ1-2; D is undetermined. The CDR3 sequence is 14 residues long. V shed 3 bases and J shed 0 bases, with 8 bases lying between them. CDR1 is SGHTA, CDR2 FQGNSA, per germline. CDR3 region: CASSFSIPNYGYTF. The DNA of the CDR3 is TGTGCCAGCAGCTTTAGCATACCTAACTATGGCTACACCTTC.

V is TRBV27 and J is TRBJ2-7; perhaps TRBD2 as D (5 bases). The CDR3 has 13 amino acids. Germline CDR1 and CDR2: MNHEY and SMNVEV (reference sequence). Trimming removed 6 bases from V and 6 bases from J, with 15 bases in between. In DNA form, the CDR3 reads TGTGCCAGCAGCCCCCCTAGCTTCGTCGAGCAGTACTTC. The encoded protein is CASSPPSFVEQYF.

The chain has TRBV4-1 and TRBJ2-5, with 11 bases fitting TRBD2. This CDR3 spans 17 amino acids. The V segment lost 3 bases and the J segment 3 bases; nucleotides outside the gene matches: 9. Germline CDR1 and CDR2: MGHRA and YSYEKL. The CDR3 is CASSQVAGGPLEETQYF. Here the CDR3 DNA reads TGCGCCAGCAGCCAGGTAGCGGGAGGGCCCCTCGAAGAGACCCAGTACTTC.